This T cell receptor (beta chain) was retrieved from a study of T-cell reconstitution after alpha-beta-depleted transplantation in children (dated by TCRdb to about 2016). At the level of the whole study: The study quantitatively tracked T-cell immune reconstitution after TCRalphabeta/CD19-depleted allogeneic hematopoietic cell transplantation in children using TCR repertoire profiling.

Including cysteine and phenylalanine, the CDR3 has 12 amino acids. The CDR3 DNA has 36 bases and is translated from base 1. The junction shows trimming of 1 base on V and 9 bases on J, plus 7 bases between the germline ends. CDR1 and CDR2, looked up from the germline V gene, are SGHTA and FQGNSA. This clonotype has ten or more counts. Its antigen specificity is not known. No base quality information exists; no much larger clone differs at one position. Beyond this particular receptor, the publication reports: In some patients, the high TCRbeta diversity seen at day 60 was put down to recipient T cells and intrathymic progenitors that had survived conditioning. The apparently early alphabetaT-cell count recovery about two months after transplant was reportedly dependent on only several hundred rapidly expanded clones derived from non-depleted graft cells. Over the following months the frequencies of hyperexpanded clones went down, and after one year T-cell counts and TCRbeta diversity were mostly credited to newly produced T cells.

Library generation was performed with PCR. Sequencing relied on an Illumina HiSeq 2500. Molecular barcoding was employed in the preparation of TCR libraries, with unique molecular identifiers being used to normalize TCRbeta repertoire quantification. The public sequencing data were trimmed at Q25 with fastp and processed into clonotypes with MiXCR by TCRdb, which kept only in-frame beta chains. Entries are consolidated by CDR3 protein sequence, retaining the most common genes and DNA. Counted in this sample were about 300,000 distinct CDR3 sequences; 6.5% to 9% of them appeared once. The ten largest clones capture around 10% of the sample. Interpreted using the paper, the treatment or condition label stands for: allogeneic hematopoietic cell transplantation with graft depleted of TCRalphabeta T cells and CD19 B cells. The children who served as transplant recipients had been given grafts of TCRalphabeta/CD19-depleted allogeneic hematopoietic cells.

The sequence was obtained from a female patient between 2 and 15 years old who had a stem cell transplant for Fanconi anemia, so the T cells may come from the graft donor. The chain is made from TRBV7-2 and TRBJ2-1, with the D gene uncertain. The source material was peripheral blood, sampled 360 days after TCRalphabeta/CD19-depleted stem cell transplant. Here is the DNA: TGTGCCAGCAGCTTAGGTTTTACTGAGCAGTTCTTC. This yields the protein CASSLGFTEQFF.